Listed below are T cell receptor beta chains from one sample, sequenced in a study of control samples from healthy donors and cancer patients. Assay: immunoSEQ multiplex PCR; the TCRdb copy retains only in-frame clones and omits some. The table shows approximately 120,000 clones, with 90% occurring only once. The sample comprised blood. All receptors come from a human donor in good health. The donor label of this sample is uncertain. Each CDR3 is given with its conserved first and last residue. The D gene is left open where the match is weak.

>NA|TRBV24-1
CATSDLEGGQNTDTQYF
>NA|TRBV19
CASSPLGTADSYEQYF
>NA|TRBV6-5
CASNLGWGQPQHF
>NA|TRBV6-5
CASSTRDTSNYGYTF
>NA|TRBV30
CAWSVRKNTEAFF
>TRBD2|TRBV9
CASSVDGGAGVKNIQYF
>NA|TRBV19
CASSIGPARDEKLFF
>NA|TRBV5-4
CASSLLPNTGELFF
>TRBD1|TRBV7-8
CASSFLGQLAFF
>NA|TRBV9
CASSSGAPFTNYGYTF
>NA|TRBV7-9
CASSLEGAYYGYTF
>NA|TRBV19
CASSTTHSSNQPQHF
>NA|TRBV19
CASSIVAGPTEAFF
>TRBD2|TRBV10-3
CAIMGLAGGATDTQYF
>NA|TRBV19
CASSIELNTEAFF
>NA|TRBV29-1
CSVDTGERFF
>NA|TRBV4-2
CASSQDLRGNTEAFF
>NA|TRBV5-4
CASSSGRDPRNSPLHF
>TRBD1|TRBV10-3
CAISEPGTGGNTEAFF
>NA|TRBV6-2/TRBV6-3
CASSYGREGNTEAFF
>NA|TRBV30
CAGAGLAYGYTF
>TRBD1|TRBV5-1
CASSQGTGAVGDTQYF
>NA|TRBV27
CASSLGFNNEQFF
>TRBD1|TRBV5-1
CASSFTGGNSGANVLTF
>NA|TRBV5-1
CASSWGDGLNTEAFF
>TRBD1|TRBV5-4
CASSLKGAREKLFF
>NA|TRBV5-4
CASSLYGSREQYF